These T cell receptor beta chains were read from a single sample in a study of T cell responses to AZD1222 COVID-19 vaccine. Method: immunoSEQ multiplex PCR; TCRdb's copy keeps in-frame clones and lacks some. The sample consists of 150,000 to 200,000 clones, more than 75% of them appearing once. The sequencing used peripheral blood, collected on day 0 of MenACWY control vaccination. These receptors all come from an adult in good health. The CDR3 runs from the conserved cysteine through the conserved F or W. Each record gives: D gene, J gene, V gene, clone size, CDR3 DNA, CDR3 protein. A D gene is named only where the DNA matches it firmly. Only part of the rows carry a size: once, few, many, or a class if the clone is expanded.

D: TRBD2
J: TRBJ2-1
V: TRBV7-2
size: few
DNA: TGTGCCAGCAGCTTGCCCGGGACTAGATCGTTCTTC
CDR3: CASSLPGTRSFF

D: NA
J: TRBJ2-5
V: TRBV18
size: NA
DNA: TGTGCCAGCTCACCTCGGGACACCCAAGAGACCCAGTACTTC
CDR3: CASSPRDTQETQYF

D: NA
J: TRBJ2-5
V: TRBV21-1
size: NA
DNA: TGTGCCAGCAGCAAAACGGGATGTCCCTCAACCCAGTACTTC
CDR3: CASSKTGCPSTQYF

D: NA
J: TRBJ1-1
V: TRBV15
size: NA
DNA: TGTGCCACCAGCAGAGACTCGGCCAAGAACACTGAAGCTTTCTTT
CDR3: CATSRDSAKNTEAFF

D: NA
J: TRBJ1-4
V: TRBV28
size: NA
DNA: TGTGCCAGCAGTGGACGAGGAGTAAATGAAAAACTGTTTTTT
CDR3: CASSGRGVNEKLFF

D: TRBD2
J: TRBJ2-7
V: TRBV4-1
size: NA
DNA: TGCGCCAGCAGCCAAGAGGCTAGCGGGAGTTCCTACGAGCAGTACTTC
CDR3: CASSQEASGSSYEQYF

D: TRBD1
J: TRBJ2-2
V: TRBV6-5
size: once
DNA: TGTGCCACTCACCTTGCGACAGGGGTGTCCGGGGAGCTGTTTTTT
CDR3: CATHLATGVSGELFF

D: TRBD1
J: TRBJ2-2
V: TRBV7-2
size: NA
DNA: TGTGCCACCACCTCGGGACAGTCGAACACCGGGGAGCTGTTTTTT
CDR3: CATTSGQSNTGELFF

D: NA
J: TRBJ1-5
V: TRBV25-1
size: NA
DNA: TGTGCCAGCAGTGCTGTGGACGGGCCCCAGCATTTT
CDR3: CASSAVDGPQHF

D: NA
J: TRBJ2-3
V: TRBV5-4
size: NA
DNA: TGTGCCAGCAGCTTGGGAATCGGGGTCACAGATACGCAGTATTTT
CDR3: CASSLGIGVTDTQYF

D: NA
J: TRBJ1-2
V: TRBV19
size: NA
DNA: TGTGCCAGTAGTATGACTGGAGGGCAGACTAACTATGGCTACACCTTC
CDR3: CASSMTGGQTNYGYTF

D: NA
J: TRBJ1-6
V: TRBV6-5
size: NA
DNA: TGTGCCAGCAGCGGTTTTGGGGAGGCTGTCGTCCTCCACTTT
CDR3: CASSGFGEAVVLHF

D: NA
J: TRBJ2-1
V: TRBV28
size: NA
DNA: TGTGCCAGCAGTTTAAGCCACCCCAATGAGCAGTTCTTC
CDR3: CASSLSHPNEQFF

D: NA
J: TRBJ2-2
V: TRBV13
size: NA
DNA: TGTGCCAGCAGCTTCTCACGGGGAACCGGGGAGCTGTTTTTT
CDR3: CASSFSRGTGELFF

D: TRBD1
J: TRBJ1-5
V: TRBV6-5
size: NA
DNA: TGTGCCAGCCGGACAGGGCTGAATCAGCCCCAGCATTTT
CDR3: CASRTGLNQPQHF

D: NA
J: TRBJ2-3
V: TRBV21-1
size: NA
DNA: TGTGCCAGCAGAATCCCGGGACTCCCCACAGATACGCAGTATTTT
CDR3: CASRIPGLPTDTQYF

D: NA
J: TRBJ2-4
V: TRBV5-1
size: NA
DNA: TGCGCCAGCAGCCGCTGGAGCGGAGGCGGAAACATTCAGTACTTC
CDR3: CASSRWSGGGNIQYF

D: NA
J: TRBJ2-2
V: TRBV28
size: NA
DNA: TGTGCCAGCAGTTCTGTTGGTAGCATAACCGGGGAGCTGTTTTTT
CDR3: CASSSVGSITGELFF

D: TRBD1
J: TRBJ1-2
V: TRBV27
size: NA
DNA: TGTGCCAGCAGATTCCTCCAGACAGGGCTGAGTATTACGTACACCTTC
CDR3: CASRFLQTGLSITYTF

D: NA
J: TRBJ1-1
V: TRBV28
size: NA
DNA: TGTGCCAGCAGTTCCGCCCAGCTCCCAGGTGCTTTCTTT
CDR3: CASSSAQLPGAFF

D: TRBD1
J: TRBJ2-7
V: TRBV28
size: NA
DNA: TGTGCCAGCAGTCCATGGACAGGGGGTCGAGAGCAGTACTTC
CDR3: CASSPWTGGREQYF

D: NA
J: TRBJ2-7
V: TRBV30
size: NA
DNA: TGTGCCTGCGCAAAGCATCTAGGGACCTCCTACGAGCAGTACTTC
CDR3: CACAKHLGTSYEQYF

D: NA
J: TRBJ2-1
V: TRBV5-1
size: NA
DNA: TGCGCCAGCAGCTTGGTGGCGGCAGGGACCTACAATGAGCAGTTCTTC
CDR3: CASSLVAAGTYNEQFF

D: NA
J: TRBJ2-7
V: TRBV5-4
size: NA
DNA: TGTGCCAGCAGCTCTCCGGCAGGGGGGAAGTACGAGCAGTACTTC
CDR3: CASSSPAGGKYEQYF

D: NA
J: TRBJ2-7
V: TRBV6-5
size: NA
DNA: TGTGCCAGCAGTTACTTTAGGACCTACGAGACCGTCGAGCAGTACTTC
CDR3: CASSYFRTYETVEQYF

D: NA
J: TRBJ1-2
V: TRBV2
size: NA
DNA: TGTGCCAGCAGTGAAGAGGTCGGCTATGGCTACACCTTC
CDR3: CASSEEVGYGYTF

D: NA
J: TRBJ2-7
V: TRBV6-5
size: once
DNA: TGTGCCAGCAGGCCGACAGGAGGCTCCTACGAGCAGTACTTC
CDR3: CASRPTGGSYEQYF

D: NA
J: TRBJ1-1
V: TRBV7-3
size: NA
DNA: TGTGCCAGCATCGAACCCGCGGGAGGCACTGAAGCTTTCTTT
CDR3: CASIEPAGGTEAFF

D: NA
J: TRBJ2-7
V: TRBV5-6
size: few
DNA: TGTGCCAGCAGCTTGGGGGCCCCCTCCTACGAGCAGTACTTC
CDR3: CASSLGAPSYEQYF

D: TRBD1
J: TRBJ1-3
V: TRBV27
size: NA
DNA: TGTGCCAGCAGTTTATGGGACAGGGCTGGAAACACCATATATTTT
CDR3: CASSLWDRAGNTIYF

D: TRBD2
J: TRBJ2-1
V: TRBV5-1
size: once
DNA: TGCGCCAGCAGCTTAATGACTAGCGGGACCAATGAGCAGTTCTTC
CDR3: CASSLMTSGTNEQFF

D: NA
J: TRBJ2-2
V: TRBV2
size: NA
DNA: TGTGCCAGCAGTGACTTTAGGTCGATCGGGGAGCTGTTTTTT
CDR3: CASSDFRSIGELFF

D: NA
J: TRBJ1-6
V: TRBV5-1
size: NA
DNA: TGCGCCAGCAGCTTGGACGGGGGTGGTAATTCACCCCTCCACTTT
CDR3: CASSLDGGGNSPLHF

D: NA
J: TRBJ1-5
V: TRBV6-5
size: NA
DNA: TGTGCCACCAAGAGGAGGGAATATAGCAATCAGCCCCAGCATTTT
CDR3: CATKRREYSNQPQHF

D: NA
J: TRBJ1-2
V: TRBV19
size: NA
DNA: TGTGCCAGTAGCCTTGTCCAGACTAACTATGGCTACACCTTC
CDR3: CASSLVQTNYGYTF

D: NA
J: TRBJ2-3
V: TRBV24-1
size: few
DNA: TGTGCCACCAGTTTCGGCCCGGATACGCAGTATTTT
CDR3: CATSFGPDTQYF

D: NA
J: TRBJ2-7
V: TRBV18
size: NA
DNA: TGTGCCAGCTCACCACCGGGGCAGTACGAGCAGTACTTC
CDR3: CASSPPGQYEQYF

D: NA
J: TRBJ2-1
V: TRBV19
size: NA
DNA: TGTGCCAGTAGTATAGATCAGGCGAGCTCCTACAATGAGCAGTTCTTC
CDR3: CASSIDQASSYNEQFF

D: NA
J: TRBJ1-5
V: TRBV6-6
size: NA
DNA: TGTGCCGCCGGGACGACCGATTATAGCAATCAGCCCCAGCATTTT
CDR3: CAAGTTDYSNQPQHF

D: NA
J: TRBJ2-1
V: TRBV5-1
size: once
DNA: TGCGCCAGCAGGATTAACATGTCACCCGAAGTAGAGCAGTTCTTC
CDR3: CASRINMSPEVEQFF

D: TRBD1
J: TRBJ1-4
V: TRBV5-1
size: NA
DNA: TGCGCCAGCAGCTCGCAGGGGGCTAATGAAAAACTGTTTTTT
CDR3: CASSSQGANEKLFF

D: TRBD1
J: TRBJ1-2
V: TRBV7-9
size: NA
DNA: TGTGCCAGCAGCTCCAGGACAGGGCAAAACTATGGCTACACCTTC
CDR3: CASSSRTGQNYGYTF

D: TRBD1
J: TRBJ2-7
V: TRBV2
size: NA
DNA: TGTGCCAGCAGTGGCGACAGGGCCCAGCAGTACTTC
CDR3: CASSGDRAQQYF

D: TRBD2
J: TRBJ2-4
V: TRBV6-2/TRBV6-3
size: NA
DNA: TGTGCCAGCAGCTCACTAGCGATGGCCAAAAACATTCAGTACTTC
CDR3: CASSSLAMAKNIQYF

D: NA
J: TRBJ1-2
V: TRBV23-1
size: NA
DNA: TGCGCCAGCAGTCAATCTCACAGCCGCGACTACACCTTC
CDR3: CASSQSHSRDYTF

D: TRBD1
J: TRBJ1-5
V: TRBV15
size: NA
DNA: TGTGCCACCAGCAGAGTTACAGGGGTTCAGCCCCAGCATTTT
CDR3: CATSRVTGVQPQHF

D: NA
J: TRBJ1-3
V: TRBV4-3
size: once
DNA: TGCGCCAGCAGCCAAGAAAATCTGGCACGGGGGAACACCATATATTTT
CDR3: CASSQENLARGNTIYF

D: NA
J: TRBJ2-7
V: TRBV13
size: once
DNA: TGTGCCAGCAGCTCGGACACCTCCTACGAGCAGTACTTC
CDR3: CASSSDTSYEQYF

D: NA
J: TRBJ2-3
V: TRBV20-1
size: NA
DNA: TGCAGTACCGATACGCAGTATTTT
CDR3: CSTDTQYF

D: TRBD1
J: TRBJ2-7
V: TRBV20-1
size: once
DNA: TGCAGTGCTAGTCGCCCCGGGACAGCAAACTACGAGCAGTACTTC
CDR3: CSASRPGTANYEQYF

D: TRBD1
J: TRBJ2-5
V: TRBV7-9
size: NA
DNA: TGTGCCAGCAGCTTAGGGGGGCAGGGGGCGTCGGTGACCCAGTACTTC
CDR3: CASSLGGQGASVTQYF

D: NA
J: TRBJ1-4
V: TRBV3-1/TRBV3-2
size: NA
DNA: TGTGCCAGCAGCCAAGCAGGGGCCTCTAATGAAAAACTGTTTTTT
CDR3: CASSQAGASNEKLFF

D: NA
J: TRBJ2-1
V: TRBV7-3
size: NA
DNA: TGTGCCAGCAGCTCAACAAAGCGACGCGACAATGAGCAGTTCTTC
CDR3: CASSSTKRRDNEQFF

D: TRBD1
J: TRBJ1-2
V: TRBV7-2
size: NA
DNA: TGTGCCAGCAGCCCTGACAGGGTTGGCTACACCTTC
CDR3: CASSPDRVGYTF